Listed below are T cell receptor beta chains from one sample, sequenced in a study of blood T cell repertoires in COVID-19. TCRdb's table, derived via immunoSEQ multiplex PCR, lists solely in-frame clones and lacks some. Among about 70,000 clones listed, 85% to 90% were seen once. The sample consisted of peripheral blood. The origin of the receptors is a human donor in a cohort sampled during active COVID-19. The CDR3 runs from the conserved cysteine through the conserved F or W. A D gene is named only where the DNA matches it firmly. A clone size is listed for some rows: how often the clone was seen (once, few, many), or a class if it is expanded.

j_gene | abundance | d_gene | v_gene | CDR3aa | CDR3nt
TRBJ2-4 | NA | TRBD2 | TRBV30 | CAGTSGGKNIQYF | TGTGCCGGGACTAGCGGGGGCAAAAACATTCAGTACTTC
TRBJ2-7 | NA | NA | TRBV4-2 | CASSPRDSPSYEQYF | TGTGCCAGCAGCCCCCGGGACTCCCCATCCTACGAGCAGTACTTC
TRBJ2-3 | NA | NA | TRBV7-9 | CASSRTEPDTQYF | TGTGCCAGCAGCCGGACAGAGCCAGATACGCAGTATTTT
TRBJ2-1 | NA | TRBD1 | TRBV4-1 | CASSQPTRDSSYNEQFF | TGCGCCAGCAGCCAACCGACCCGGGACAGCTCCTACAATGAGCAGTTCTTC
TRBJ2-3 | NA | NA | TRBV10-3 | CAISYREEGTDTQYF | TGTGCCATCAGTTACAGGGAAGAAGGCACAGATACGCAGTATTTT
TRBJ1-2 | NA | NA | TRBV7-8 | CASSLNPAGNYGYTF | TGTGCCAGCAGCTTAAACCCCGCAGGGAACTATGGCTACACCTTC
TRBJ2-7 | once | NA | TRBV10-1 | CASSESGASDHEQYF | TGCGCCAGCAGTGAGTCCGGGGCTAGCGACCACGAGCAGTACTTC
TRBJ1-2 | NA | TRBD1 | TRBV3-1/TRBV3-2 | CASSRNRQGAEGYTF | TGTGCCAGCAGCCGTAACCGACAGGGGGCCGAAGGCTACACCTTC
TRBJ1-1 | NA | NA | TRBV5-6 | CASSRTGRGTEAFF | TGTGCCAGCAGCCGTACAGGGCGTGGGACTGAAGCTTTCTTT
TRBJ2-1 | NA | TRBD2 | TRBV18 | CASSPPGTSVNEQFF | TGTGCCAGCTCACCACCTGGGACTAGCGTCAATGAGCAGTTCTTC
TRBJ1-1 | NA | TRBD1 | TRBV7-9 | CASSLAGTGGAWTEAFF | TGTGCCAGCAGCTTAGCTGGGACAGGGGGCGCGTGGACTGAAGCTTTCTTT
TRBJ2-1 | NA | NA | TRBV30 | CAWRGRHEQFF | TGTGCCTGGAGGGGCAGACATGAGCAGTTCTTC
TRBJ1-6 | NA | NA | TRBV19 | CASLPGEGNNSPLHF | TGTGCCAGTTTGCCGGGCGAGGGCAATAATTCACCCCTCCACTTT
TRBJ2-7 | NA | NA | TRBV2 | CASRRDTDFEQYF | TGTGCCAGCAGACGGGACACGGATTTCGAGCAGTACTTC
TRBJ1-1 | NA | NA | TRBV5-6 | CASSLRSNTEAFF | TGTGCCAGCAGCTTGCGTTCGAACACTGAAGCTTTCTTT
TRBJ2-3 | NA | TRBD2 | TRBV28 | CASSFLTSALGTDTQYF | TGTGCCAGCAGTTTTCTGACTAGCGCCCTCGGCACAGATACGCAGTATTTT
TRBJ1-2 | NA | NA | TRBV10-1 | CASSEDWTQGYTF | TGCGCCAGCAGTGAGGATTGGACACAGGGCTACACCTTC
TRBJ1-2 | NA | TRBD1 | TRBV19 | CASSTSGTGYGYTF | TGTGCCAGTAGTACTTCCGGGACAGGATATGGCTACACCTTC
TRBJ2-1 | NA | TRBD2 | TRBV7-3 | CASSSKGTSGRDEQFF | TGTGCCAGCAGCTCGAAAGGGACTAGCGGGAGGGATGAGCAGTTCTTC
TRBJ2-1 | NA | NA | TRBV12-3/TRBV12-4 | CASSVRNEQFF | TGTGCCAGCAGCGTTAGAAATGAGCAGTTCTTC
TRBJ2-7 | NA | TRBD1 | TRBV10-3 | CAISTGERSSYEQYF | TGTGCCATCAGTACAGGGGAACGGAGCTCCTACGAGCAGTACTTC
TRBJ1-4 | NA | TRBD1 | TRBV28 | CASSLATGGVEKLFF | TGTGCCAGCAGTTTAGCGACAGGGGGCGTTGAAAAACTGTTTTTT
TRBJ2-4 | once | NA | TRBV4-1 | CASSQDTGFGNIQYF | TGCGCCAGCAGCCAAGATACCGGGTTTGGGAACATTCAGTACTTC
TRBJ2-3 | once | TRBD1 | TRBV10-1 | CASSESGRGRTDTQYF | TGCGCCAGCAGTGAGTCGGGAAGGGGGCGGACAGATACGCAGTATTTT
TRBJ2-1 | NA | TRBD2 | TRBV6-6 | CASSYGTSGSRNEQFF | TGTGCCAGCAGTTACGGAACTAGCGGGAGTAGGAATGAGCAGTTCTTC
TRBJ2-3 | NA | TRBD2 | TRBV20-1 | CSASLGEGRPDTQYF | TGCAGTGCTAGTTTGGGGGAGGGGCGTCCAGATACGCAGTATTTT
TRBJ1-1 | NA | NA | TRBV7-9 | CASSLAMTEADEAFF | TGTGCCAGCAGCTTAGCGATGACAGAAGCCGATGAAGCTTTCTTT
TRBJ1-5 | NA | TRBD1 | TRBV4-2 | CASSQDQKTGGNQPQHF | TGTGCCAGCAGCCAAGATCAAAAGACAGGGGGCAATCAGCCCCAGCATTTT
TRBJ2-3 | NA | NA | TRBV2 | CASNAGLFSSTDTQYF | TGTGCCAGCAATGCCGGACTTTTCTCTAGCACAGATACGCAGTATTTT
TRBJ2-7 | NA | TRBD2 | TRBV6-5 | CASSYASGRGAYEQYF | TGTGCCAGCAGTTACGCGAGCGGGAGAGGAGCCTACGAGCAGTACTTC
TRBJ1-4 | NA | NA | TRBV10-3 | CAISRDTNEKLFF | TGTGCCATCAGTCGGGACACCAATGAAAAACTGTTTTTT
TRBJ2-3 | NA | NA | TRBV19 | CASSIAGADTQYF | TGTGCCAGTAGTATAGCGGGAGCAGATACGCAGTATTTT
TRBJ1-2 | NA | NA | TRBV10-3 | CAISEPGDYGYTF | TGTGCCATCAGCGAACCGGGGGACTATGGCTACACCTTC
TRBJ1-1 | few | NA | TRBV18 | CASSPGQMNTEAFF | TGTGCCAGCTCACCAGGGCAGATGAACACTGAAGCTTTCTTT
TRBJ2-3 | NA | NA | TRBV18 | CASSPPRVDTQYF | TGTGCCAGCTCACCGCCGAGGGTAGATACGCAGTATTTT
TRBJ2-1 | NA | TRBD2 | TRBV5-6 | CASSLGSTSGVYNEQFF | TGTGCCAGCAGCTTGGGCAGTACTAGCGGGGTATACAATGAGCAGTTCTTC
TRBJ2-1 | NA | NA | TRBV7-9 | CASSSQAYNEQFF | TGTGCCAGCAGTTCCCAGGCCTACAATGAGCAGTTCTTC
TRBJ2-3 | NA | TRBD2 | TRBV7-2 | CASSLEAGVVTQYF | TGTGCCAGCAGCTTAGAAGCGGGAGTGGTTACGCAGTATTTT
TRBJ2-7 | NA | NA | TRBV27 | CASSPADWKSYEQYF | TGTGCCAGCAGTCCAGCGGACTGGAAATCCTACGAGCAGTACTTC